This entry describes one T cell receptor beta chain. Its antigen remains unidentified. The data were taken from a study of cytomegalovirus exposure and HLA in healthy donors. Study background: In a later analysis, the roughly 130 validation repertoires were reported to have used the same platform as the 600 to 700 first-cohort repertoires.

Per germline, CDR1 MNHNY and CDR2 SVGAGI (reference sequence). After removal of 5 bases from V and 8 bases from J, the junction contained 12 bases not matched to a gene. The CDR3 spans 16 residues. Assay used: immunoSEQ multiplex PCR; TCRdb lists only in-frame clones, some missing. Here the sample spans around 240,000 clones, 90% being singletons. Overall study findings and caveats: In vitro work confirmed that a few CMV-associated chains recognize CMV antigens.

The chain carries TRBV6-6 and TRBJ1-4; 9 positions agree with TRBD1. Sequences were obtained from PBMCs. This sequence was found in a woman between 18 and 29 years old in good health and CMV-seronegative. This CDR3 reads CASSGSGTGRGEKLFF. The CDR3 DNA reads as TGTGCCAGCAGTGGATCCGGGACAGGGCGAGGGGAAAAACTGTTTTTT.